The clone carrying this T cell receptor (beta chain) was seen ten or more times. As yet, its antigen is unknown. Synthesis of cDNA was accomplished via 5'RACE employing 10-nucleotide random UMIs. TCRdb analysed the 5' RACE reads with MiXCR anew, one entry per CDR3 protein. The sample has 25,000 to 30,000 distinct CDR3 sequences; around 10% are singletons. This entry belongs to a study of neurological immune-mediated disorders. Individuals who volunteered at a blood bank located in Maryland, USA, made up the group of healthy controls. The V gene lost 3 bases and the J gene lost 10 bases, with 15 bases spanning the gap. This CDR3 region has 12 residues. Per germline, CDR1 DFQATT and CDR2 SNEGSKA (reference sequence). Notes on the study in general: None of the CDR3 amino acid sequences found in expanded clones was shared across subjects. This suggests that the TCR-beta repertoires were private in all groups. The highest TCR clonal expansion occurred in HTLV-1-associated myelopathy; multiple sclerosis fell below healthy controls.

The chain employs TRBV20-1 and TRBJ1-1, with D possibly TRBD1 on 6 matching bases. The sequenced material came from PBMCs. The clonotype comes from an older woman in good health. This chain's CDR3 is CSARSTGRGAFF. The DNA of the CDR3 is TGCAGTGCTAGGTCAACAGGGCGCGGAGCTTTCTTT.